The TCR beta chain described here comes from a study of blood T cell repertoires in COVID-19. Turning to the study itself: Spain, Italy and the United States supplied samples that represented acute and convalescent COVID-19.

Data came from immunoSEQ multiplex PCR; TCRdb stores just in-frame clones and leaves some out. In the table there are 100,000 to 150,000 clones, about 81% of which are singletons. The CDR3 is made up of 15 amino acids. Germline assignment: CDR1 MNHEY and CDR2 SVGEGT. V was clipped by 5 bases and J by 2 bases, with 16 bases between them. Recruited during active infection, patients (from Seattle) were subsequently followed longitudinally. V usage is TRBV6-2 or TRBV6-3 and J usage is TRBJ2-7, with D perhaps matching TRBD1 (6 bases). This sequence originates from a man aged 25 to 40 with COVID-19, enrolled during active disease. The sample comprised peripheral blood. CDR3 region: CASSQTGHPPYEQYF. In nucleotides, the CDR3 is TGTGCCAGCAGTCAAACGGGACATCCCCCCTACGAGCAGTACTTC.